A single sample gave rise to the 10 T cell receptor beta chains below, sequenced in a study of blood T cell repertoires in COVID-19. Here immunoSEQ multiplex PCR was the method, and the copy in TCRdb shows in-frame clones only, minus some. The data contain more than 55,000 clones, around 77% of them seen just once; the ten biggest clones take up less than 25%. Sequencing used peripheral blood. Receptors originate from a man older than 75 with active or convalescent COVID-19.

Worth noting for this clone: Other DNA variants within this sample encode the same CDR3. CDR3: CASSPGTGNEKLFF. In nucleotides, the CDR3 is TGTGCCAGCAGCCCGGGGACAGGGAATGAAAAACTGTTTTTT. The chain is built from TRBV14 and TRBJ1-4; 9 bases line up with TRBD1. Germline V gives CDR1 SGHDN, CDR2 FVKESK. V was clipped by 4 bases and J by 5 bases; unmatched bases: 2. The CDR3 is made up of 14 amino acids.

J is TRBJ1-2 and V is TRBV19; TRBD1 agrees at 7 bases. V lost 6 bases and J lost 2; bases outside the gene matches: 12. The germline V gene has CDR1 LNHDA and CDR2 SQIVND (reference sequence). The CDR3 runs to 16 residues. CDR3 sequence reads: CASSNTRTGENYGYTF. DNA for the CDR3: TGTGCCAGTAGCAATACGCGAACAGGGGAGAACTATGGCTACACCTTC.

The count of this clone is one. The chain combines TRBV10-3 with TRBJ2-7; 12 bases match TRBD1. Germline V gene data show CDR1 as ENHRY and CDR2 as SYGVKD. This CDR3 is 15 amino acids long. Trimming removed 11 bases from V and 1 base from J; junction bases left unmatched: 9. The CDR3 nucleotides read TGTGCCGTGCTTCCGGGACAGGGGGCTTCCTACGAGCAGTACTTC. This gives the protein CAVLPGQGASYEQYF.

The CDR3 here is CASSLDHSYEQYF. The DNA of the CDR3 is TGCGCCAGCAGCTTGGATCACTCCTACGAGCAGTACTTC. This rearrangement joins TRBV5-1 to TRBJ2-7; D not certain. Germline V gives CDR1 SGHRS, CDR2 YFSETQ. This CDR3 contains 13 residues. The V and J ends lost 0 bases and 0 bases respectively, with 4 bases between them. The full variable domain, in which reference TRBV5-1 and TRBJ2-7 provide the parts outside the CDR3, is KAGVTQTPRYLIKTRGQQVTLSCSPISGHRSVSWYQQTPGQGLQFLFEYFSETQRNKGNFPGRFSGRQFSNSRSEMNVSTLELGDSALYLCASSLDHSYEQYFGPGTRLTVT.

The chain employs TRBV6-4 and TRBJ1-4, with D unclear. In germline, CDR1 is MRHNA, CDR2 SNTAGT. V was clipped by 6 bases and J by 8 bases, with 13 bases between them. The length of the CDR3 is 13 residues. The CDR3 DNA follows: TGTGCCAGCAGCCTCCGAGGAGGGGAAAAACTGTTTTTT. This gives the protein CASSLRGGEKLFF.

The chain joins TRBV19 to TRBJ2-5, with D possibly being TRBD2 (6 bases). Germline CDR1 and CDR2: LNHDA and SQIVND (reference sequence). The CDR3 loop spans 13 amino acids. V gave up 5 bases and J gave up 5 bases, with 12 bases separating them. This CDR3 reads CASSPRDGETQYF. In DNA, the CDR3 is TGTGCCAGTAGTCCGCGGGACGGGGAGACCCAGTACTTC.

The genes are TRBV5-1 and TRBJ2-2; 11 bases line up with TRBD2. The germline V gene has CDR1 SGHRS and CDR2 YFSETQ. V was clipped by 3 bases and J by 7 bases; unmatched bases: 8. The CDR3 extends over 16 amino acids. The CDR3 here is CASSYYSGRADGELFF. The CDR3 DNA reads TGCGCCAGCAGCTACTATAGCGGGAGGGCCGACGGGGAGCTGTTTTTT.

The chain combines TRBV10-3 with TRBJ2-7, with D perhaps matching TRBD1 (6 bases). The CDR3 is made up of 16 amino acids. V dropped 6 bases and J dropped 5 bases, with 23 bases sitting between them. Germline lookup yields CDR1 ENHRY and CDR2 SYGVKD. CDR3 sequence reads: CAISGDSIVNRDEQYF. DNA for the CDR3: TGTGCCATCAGCGGGGATTCAATAGTAAACAGGGACGAGCAGTACTTC.

The chain carries TRBV5-6 and TRBJ2-1; TRBD1 might be the D (5 bases). V lost 2 bases to trimming and J lost 6 bases, with 15 bases between them. The CDR3 is 15 amino acids. The germline V gene encodes CDR1 SGHDT and CDR2 YYEEEE. DNA for the CDR3: TGTGCCAGCAGCTTTGGTTTAGGGGCCCCCAATGAGCAGTTCTTC. It specifies CASSFGLGAPNEQFF.

The gene calls are TRBV11-2 and TRBJ1-2; 11 nucleotides line up with TRBD1. The CDR3 spans 16 residues. Trimming removed 1 base from V and 8 bases from J; junction bases left unmatched: 9. Germline values: CDR1 SGHAT, CDR2 FQNNGV. As DNA, the CDR3 is TGTGCCAGCAGCTTAGGCCCGGGACAGGGGGTTGAGGGCTACACCTTC. This sequence encodes CASSLGPGQGVEGYTF. Looking up the rest from reference TRBV11-2 and TRBJ1-2 gives the full variable domain: EAGVAQSPRYKIIEKRQSVAFWCNPISGHATLYWYQQILGQGPKLLIQFQNNGVVDDSQLPKDRFSAERLKGVDSTLKIQPAKLEDSAVYLCASSLGPGQGVEGYTFGSGTRLTVV.